One and the same sample provided the 31 T cell receptor beta chains below, sequenced in a study of blood T cell repertoires in COVID-19. The method was immunoSEQ multiplex PCR; TCRdb's version includes in-frame clones alone and lacks a portion of them. The table includes about 89,000 clones, 72% detected once. The specimen sequenced was peripheral blood. These receptors came from an elderly woman with acute or convalescent COVID-19.

This clone has a handful of counts. This chain uses TRBV28 with TRBJ1-1, with D tentatively TRBD1 (6 bases). The CDR3 is 17 amino acids. V lost 7 bases to trimming and J lost 1 base, with 22 bases between them. Looked up from germline, CDR1 is MDHEN and CDR2 is SYDVKM. CDR3 in amino acids: CASITAGTPRGNTEAFF. The CDR3 region has the DNA TGTGCCAGCATTACAGCCGGGACACCCAGGGGGAACACTGAAGCTTTCTTT.

The rearrangement uses TRBV28 and TRBJ2-3, with TRBD1 identical over 10 bases. V lost 1 base, J lost 5 bases, and 3 bases stayed unmatched. The length of the CDR3 is 15 residues. Germline CDR1 and CDR2: MDHEN and SYDVKM. CDR3 coding DNA: TGTGCCAGCAGTTTATCTGGACAGGGGGGAGATACGCAGTATTTT. Amino acid sequence: CASSLSGQGGDTQYF. Variable domain in full (rest from reference TRBV28 and TRBJ2-3): DVKVTQSSRYLVKRTGEKVFLECVQDMDHENMFWYRQDPGLGLRLIYFSYDVKMKEKGDIPEGYSVSREKKERFSLILESASTNQTSMYLCASSLSGQGGDTQYFGPGTRLTVL.

This clone was counted only a few times. The gene calls are TRBV28 and TRBJ1-3; no clear D gene. V lost 3 bases and J lost 0, with 12 bases in between. Germline lookup yields CDR1 MDHEN and CDR2 SYDVKM. The CDR3 is 16 residues long. The CDR3 coding sequence is TGTGCCAGCAGTTTGGGCCAGCCGTACTCTGGAAACACCATATATTTT. It translates to CASSLGQPYSGNTIYF.

The chain uses TRBV2 and TRBJ2-1; a weak D match, TRBD1 (6 bases). This CDR3 comprises 13 residues. In germline, CDR1 is SNHLY, CDR2 FYNNEI. The germline V and J ends were trimmed by 1 base and 12 bases, with 13 bases remaining between them. The CDR3 coding sequence is TGTGCCAGCAGTGAAGAAGGGGGAGTGGGGCAGTTCTTC. This encodes CASSEEGGVGQFF.

This clone was observed once. The chain combines TRBV15 with TRBJ1-2, with TRBD1 matching 7 bases. CDR3 length: 16 amino acids. CDR1 and CDR2 from the germline V gene are LNHNV and YYDKDF (reference sequence). V was clipped by 0 bases and J by 5 bases; unmatched bases: 9. The CDR3 loop reads CATSREREGARYGYTF. DNA for the CDR3: TGTGCCACCAGCAGAGAGCGAGAGGGGGCCAGATATGGCTACACCTTC.

V gene TRBV19 combines with J gene TRBJ1-1; maybe TRBD1 (5 bases). The CDR3 loop spans 15 amino acids. The V and J ends lost 3 bases and 1 base respectively, with 12 bases between them. From germline, CDR1 is LNHDA and CDR2 SQIVND (reference sequence). The CDR3 DNA sequence: TGTGCCAGTAGTATTTTAGGGGTCTCGAACACTGAAGCTTTCTTT. Translating it yields CASSILGVSNTEAFF.

The V gene is TRBV29-1, the J gene TRBJ1-1; possibly TRBD1 for D (6 bases). CDR3 length: 16 amino acids. V lost 5 bases, J lost 0 bases, and 19 bases lay in between. Germline CDR1 is SQVTM and CDR2 is ANQGSEA. CDR3 protein: CSVRPTGILMNTEAFF. The CDR3 DNA follows: TGCAGCGTTAGACCTACAGGGATACTCATGAACACTGAAGCTTTCTTT.

This clone has just a few counts. This chain uses TRBV6-2 or TRBV6-3 with TRBJ2-5; 7 bases are a match to TRBD1. Looked up from germline, CDR1 is MNHEY and CDR2 is SVGEGT. This CDR3 has 15 amino acids. V lost 4 bases to trimming and J lost 5 bases; unmatched junction nucleotides: 10. CDR3 nucleotide sequence: TGTGCCAGCAGTTCCATCCGGGACAGAGAGGAGACCCAGTACTTC. This codes for CASSSIRDREETQYF.

V usage is TRBV5-6 and J usage is TRBJ1-1; no clear D gene. Germline V gene sequence: CDR1 SGHDT, CDR2 YYEEEE. There are 11 residues in the CDR3. Trimming stripped 7 bases from V and 6 bases from J, with 10 bases between. The CDR3 loop reads CASGRSSEAFF. The CDR3 bases are TGTGCCAGCGGGAGGAGCTCTGAAGCTTTCTTT.

This chain connects TRBV9 to TRBJ2-1, with 13 bases lining up with TRBD2. The CDR3 totals 16 residues. After removal of 4 bases from V and 8 bases from J, the junction contained 9 bases not matched to a gene. Germline CDR1 SGDLS, CDR2 YYNGEE. CDR3 in amino acids: CASSRGLAGRVDEQFF. The CDR3 DNA reads as TGTGCCAGCAGCAGGGGACTAGCGGGAAGGGTCGATGAGCAGTTCTTC. The full variable domain, in which reference TRBV9 and TRBJ2-1 provide the parts outside the CDR3, is DSGVTQTPKHLITATGQRVTLRCSPRSGDLSVYWYQQSLDQGLQFLIQYYNGEERAKGNILERFSAQQFPDLHSELNLSSLELGDSALYFCASSRGLAGRVDEQFFGPGTRLTVL.

The CDR3 loop is CASSLVTGGLLKYQETQYF. The CDR3 bases are TGTGCCAGCAGCTTGGTGACGGGGGGACTTCTCAAGTACCAAGAGACCCAGTACTTC. J is TRBJ2-5 and V is TRBV5-4; 7 bases line up with TRBD2. Trimming took 0 bases from V and 0 from J; bases not matched to a gene: 14. The CDR3 is 19 amino acids. Germline V gene sequence: CDR1 SGHNT, CDR2 YYREEE (reference sequence).

The V call is TRBV5-1, the J call TRBJ2-1; TRBD1 agrees at 9 bases. The V segment lost 7 bases and the J segment 6 bases; nucleotides outside the gene matches: 11. Germline V gives CDR1 SGHRS, CDR2 YFSETQ. The CDR3 has 15 amino acids. Written as DNA, the CDR3 is TGCGCCAGCGGAACGGGACAGGGAATCGGCAATGAGCAGTTCTTC. Encoded protein: CASGTGQGIGNEQFF. The variable domain in full, completed from reference TRBV5-1 and TRBJ2-1, reads KAGVTQTPRYLIKTRGQQVTLSCSPISGHRSVSWYQQTPGQGLQFLFEYFSETQRNKGNFPGRFSGRQFSNSRSEMNVSTLELGDSALYLCASGTGQGIGNEQFFGPGTRLTVL.

The J gene is TRBJ2-1, the V gene TRBV19, with 7 bases matching TRBD2. J gave up 0 bases and V 3 bases, and 2 bases lay outside the gene matches. Germline CDR1 and CDR2: LNHDA and SQIVND (reference sequence). The CDR3 sequence is 15 residues long. The DNA for the CDR3 is TGTGCCAGTAGTATCCAGCGGGGCTCCTACAATGAGCAGTTCTTC. Translated: CASSIQRGSYNEQFF.

DNA of the CDR3: TGCGCCAGCAGCTTGGATGGGAGCTCCTACGAGCAGTACTTC. The encoded protein is CASSLDGSSYEQYF. The chain joins TRBV5-1 to TRBJ2-7; TRBD2 might be the D (5 bases). This CDR3 region has 14 residues. The germline V gene has CDR1 SGHRS and CDR2 YFSETQ. V was pared by 0 bases and J by 0 bases, with 7 bases between.

The gene calls are TRBV6-2 or TRBV6-3 and TRBJ1-1; D unresolved. This CDR3 spans 14 amino acids. Per germline, CDR1 MNHEY and CDR2 SVGEGT. V was cut by 4 bases and J by 3 bases, with 12 bases left in between. CDR3 DNA: TGTGCCAGCAGTTCGGGAGGATTGGACACTGAAGCTTTCTTT. Protein: CASSSGGLDTEAFF.

The chain is built from TRBV7-2 and TRBJ2-1; 9 nucleotides align to TRBD1. Trimming at V came to 1 base and at J to 8 bases, leaving 3 bases not matched to a gene. The CDR3 is 14 residues long. Per germline, CDR1 SGHTA and CDR2 FQGNSA. DNA of the CDR3: TGTGCCAGCAGCTTAGGGACAGGGGTGCATGAGCAGTTCTTC. Protein product: CASSLGTGVHEQFF.

J is TRBJ1-1 and V is TRBV7-2; the D gene is possibly TRBD1 (5 bases). Deletions cut 3 bases from V and 0 bases from J, with 11 bases between. This CDR3 region has 15 residues. Germline values: CDR1 SGHTA, CDR2 FQGNSA. CDR3 in amino acids: CASSFSGVMNTEAFF. In DNA, the CDR3 is TGTGCCAGCAGCTTCTCGGGGGTTATGAACACTGAAGCTTTCTTT.

The chain has TRBV7-9 and TRBJ2-3; 13 positions match TRBD2. Germline V lookup: CDR1 SEHNR, CDR2 FQNEAQ (reference sequence). CDR3 length: 16 amino acids. The V segment lost 5 bases and the J segment 5 bases; nucleotides outside the gene matches: 7. The CDR3 loop reads CASSLTSGGRGDTQYF. The CDR3 region has the DNA TGTGCCAGCAGCCTGACTAGCGGGGGGCGGGGAGATACGCAGTATTTT.

The sample holds many counts of this clone. Other DNA sequences of this sample code for an identical CDR3. J is TRBJ1-5 and V is TRBV7-9; 9 positions agree with TRBD1. Germline V lookup: CDR1 SEHNR, CDR2 FQNEAQ (reference sequence). The CDR3 runs 15 residues. The junction had 7 bases not matched to a gene; V was cut back by 5 bases and J by 5 bases. The CDR3 loop is CASSLGQGRDQPQHF. The CDR3 DNA follows: TGTGCCAGCAGCCTCGGACAGGGGCGAGATCAGCCCCAGCATTTT.

V and J are TRBV29-1 and TRBJ1-1; a weak D match, TRBD1 (6 bases). Germline values: CDR1 SQVTM, CDR2 ANQGSEA. V shed 6 bases and J shed 4 bases, with 15 bases lying between them. This CDR3 has 13 residues. The CDR3 bases are TGCAGCGTGCCTGGGGGCGGGGGCACTGAAGCTTTCTTT. This encodes CSVPGGGGTEAFF.

The gene calls are TRBV4-1 and TRBJ1-2, with D possibly being TRBD1 (6 bases). The CDR3 contains 15 residues. V was trimmed by 4 bases and J by 7 bases, leaving 19 bases between them. Germline lookup yields CDR1 MGHRA and CDR2 YSYEKL. CDR3 protein: CASSPSFRGAAGYTF. The CDR3, as DNA: TGCGCCAGCAGCCCTTCATTCCGGGGGGCGGCTGGCTACACCTTC.

There are many counts of this clone. The chain uses TRBV18 and TRBJ1-1, with D possibly TRBD1 on 6 matching bases. CDR3 length: 14 residues. V was trimmed by 0 bases and J by 11 bases, leaving 16 bases between them. Germline-derived CDR1 and CDR2 are KGHSH and LQKENI. CDR3 nucleotide sequence: TGTGCCAGCTCACCACCTAGTGCGGTCAGGGGCGCTTTCTTT. Amino acids: CASSPPSAVRGAFF.

This sequence joins TRBV2 and TRBJ1-2, with 9 bases fitting TRBD1. With 8 bases clipped from V and 4 bases from J, the junction kept 8 bases outside the gene matches. The CDR3 consists of 14 residues. The germline V gene has CDR1 SNHLY and CDR2 FYNNEI. CDR3 coding DNA: TGTGCCAGCGGCAGGACAGGGGCATCCTATGGCTACACCTTC. Its translation is CASGRTGASYGYTF.

This clone was counted a single time. The chain carries TRBV11-3 and TRBJ1-1; 9 bases agree with TRBD1. V lost 5 bases, J lost 5 bases, and 6 bases stayed unmatched. The CDR3 is 14 amino acids. Germline-derived CDR1 and CDR2 are SGHNT and YENEEA. This chain's CDR3 is CASSLTGGATEAFF. In DNA, the CDR3 is TGTGCCAGCAGCCTCACAGGGGGCGCGACTGAAGCTTTCTTT.

This rearrangement joins TRBV19 to TRBJ2-1, with 7 positions matching TRBD1. The CDR3 covers 15 residues. The V segment lost 5 bases and the J segment 4 bases; nucleotides outside the gene matches: 8. The V gene's germline CDR1 is LNHDA and CDR2 SQIVND (reference sequence). The DNA of the CDR3 is TGTGCCAGTAGTGGCTGGGACAGCCGATACAATGAGCAGTTCTTC. The encoded protein is CASSGWDSRYNEQFF. The whole variable domain, filled in from reference TRBV19 and TRBJ2-1, reads DGGITQSPKYLFRKEGQNVTLSCEQNLNHDAMYWYRQDPGQGLRLIYYSQIVNDFQKGDIAEGYSVSREKKESFPLTVTSAQKNPTAFYLCASSGWDSRYNEQFFGPGTRLTVL.

The rearrangement links TRBV6-2 or TRBV6-3 to TRBJ1-4, with no clear D. The CDR3 loop spans 13 amino acids. Trimming stripped 6 bases from V and 7 bases from J, with 12 bases between. Germline CDR1 MNHEY, CDR2 SVGEGT. The CDR3 loop reads CASSSSGSEKLFF. The CDR3 DNA reads as TGTGCCAGCAGCTCCTCGGGGAGTGAAAAACTGTTTTTT.

The gene calls are TRBV7-2 and TRBJ1-1; D is undetermined. This CDR3 is built from 13 residues. With 2 bases removed from V and 2 bases from J, the gap between germline ends came to 6 bases. Per the germline V gene, CDR1 is SGHTA and CDR2 is FQGNSA. The CDR3 DNA reads TGTGCCAGCAGCTTATCAGTCAACACTGAAGCTTTCTTT. Its protein is CASSLSVNTEAFF.

This clone was counted only a few times. The rearrangement uses TRBV2 and TRBJ2-7; 7 bases map to TRBD1. The CDR3 consists of 12 residues. In germline, CDR1 is SNHLY, CDR2 FYNNEI. The ends lost 4 bases at V and 6 bases at J; junction bases unmatched: 3. As DNA, the CDR3 is TGTGCCAGCAGTGTGAACAGGGGCGAGCAGTACTTC. Translation: CASSVNRGEQYF.

This clone has only a few counts. The rearrangement joins TRBV30 to TRBJ2-7; TRBD1 is a possible D gene (6 bases). The length of the CDR3 is 12 residues. Trimming took 5 bases from V and 5 from J, leaving 13 bases between them. The germline CDR1 and CDR2 sequences are GTSNPN and SVGIG (reference sequence). The CDR3 region has the DNA TGTGCCTGGGGTCAGGGGATTGACGAGCAGTACTTC. Translated: CAWGQGIDEQYF. Looking up the rest from reference TRBV30 and TRBJ2-7 gives the full variable domain: SQTIHQWPATLVQPVGSPLSLECTVEGTSNPNLYWYRQAAGRGLQLLFYSVGIGQISSEVPQNLSASRPQDRQFILSSKKLLLSDSGFYLCAWGQGIDEQYFGPGTRLTVT.

This clone was picked up many times. The J gene is TRBJ2-3, the V gene TRBV7-8, with TRBD2 identical over 15 bases. Germline V lookup: CDR1 SGHVS, CDR2 FQNEAQ. The CDR3 totals 18 residues. V lost 5 bases, J lost 5 bases, and 11 bases stayed unmatched. In nucleotides, the CDR3 is TGTGCCAGCAGCCCCAAGACCGGGGGACTAGCGGGGGGAGATACGCAGTATTTT. Its translation: CASSPKTGGLAGGDTQYF.

This clone was observed a few times. This chain connects TRBV29-1 to TRBJ2-2, with 10 bases lining up with TRBD1. The germline V gene encodes CDR1 SQVTM and CDR2 ANQGSEA. The CDR3 has 15 amino acids. V lost 0 bases to trimming and J lost 4 bases; unmatched junction nucleotides: 2. The CDR3 DNA reads TGCAGCGTTGAAGATGGGACAGGGGTCACCGGGGAGCTGTTTTTT. Encoded protein: CSVEDGTGVTGELFF.